These T cell receptor beta chains were read from a single sample in a study of blood T cell repertoires in COVID-19. Assay used: immunoSEQ multiplex PCR; TCRdb lists only in-frame clones, some missing. The profile shows over 200,000 clones, 80% to 85% of them singletons. The source material was peripheral blood. These receptors came from a man in his forties with acute or convalescent COVID-19. Each CDR3 is given with its conserved first and last residue. Each record gives: V gene, clone size, D gene, J gene, CDR3 protein, CDR3 DNA. D genes are given only for firm matches. A clone size is listed for some rows: how often the clone was seen (once, few, many), or a class if it is expanded.

V: TRBV4-1
size: -
D: -
J: TRBJ2-4
CDR3: CASSQTDPKNIQYF
DNA: TGCGCCAGCAGCCAGACAGATCCCAAAAACATTCAGTACTTC

V: TRBV4-1
size: few
D: TRBD1
J: TRBJ2-7
CDR3: CASSQGTGYEQYF
DNA: TGCGCCAGCAGCCAAGGGACAGGTTACGAGCAGTACTTC

V: TRBV18
size: -
D: -
J: TRBJ1-1
CDR3: CASSPQMNTEAFF
DNA: TGTGCCAGCTCACCCCAAATGAACACTGAAGCTTTCTTT

V: TRBV6-5
size: -
D: -
J: TRBJ1-1
CDR3: CASSYPRETGNTEAFF
DNA: TGTGCCAGCAGTTACCCCCGTGAGACGGGGAACACTGAAGCTTTCTTT

V: TRBV11-3
size: -
D: TRBD2
J: TRBJ2-7
CDR3: CASSLGGDPHYEQYF
DNA: TGTGCCAGCAGCTTGGGGGGGGACCCACACTACGAGCAGTACTTC

V: TRBV10-3
size: -
D: TRBD1
J: TRBJ1-4
CDR3: CAISETGGQEKLFF
DNA: TGTGCCATCAGTGAGACAGGGGGCCAGGAAAAACTGTTTTTT

V: TRBV30
size: -
D: TRBD1
J: TRBJ1-2
CDR3: CAWTPDRDYGYTF
DNA: TGTGCCTGGACGCCGGACAGGGACTATGGCTACACCTTC

V: TRBV27
size: -
D: TRBD1
J: TRBJ2-1
CDR3: CASSSRTGVGGSYNEQFF
DNA: TGTGCCAGCAGTTCTCGGACAGGGGTAGGGGGGTCCTACAATGAGCAGTTCTTC

V: TRBV6-5
size: -
D: TRBD1
J: TRBJ1-1
CDR3: CASSYSGTGAEAFF
DNA: TGTGCCAGCAGTTACTCCGGGACAGGGGCTGAAGCTTTCTTT

V: TRBV6-5
size: once
D: TRBD1
J: TRBJ1-2
CDR3: CASSNRGLYGYTF
DNA: TGTGCCAGCAGCAACAGGGGTTTGTATGGCTACACCTTC

V: TRBV12-3/TRBV12-4
size: -
D: -
J: TRBJ2-1
CDR3: CASSLFNNEQFF
DNA: TGTGCCAGCAGTTTGTTCAACAATGAGCAGTTCTTC

V: TRBV7-9
size: once
D: -
J: TRBJ2-7
CDR3: CASSLAGAPSYEQYF
DNA: TGTGCCAGCAGCTTAGCGGGAGCCCCCTCCTACGAGCAGTACTTC

V: TRBV27
size: few
D: -
J: TRBJ1-6
CDR3: CASSQRQGRLNSPLHF
DNA: TGTGCCAGCAGCCAGCGCCAGGGGCGTTTAAATTCACCCCTCCACTTT

V: TRBV6-5
size: -
D: -
J: TRBJ1-6
CDR3: CASREISNSPLHF
DNA: TGTGCCAGCCGCGAGATTTCAAATTCACCCCTCCACTTT

V: TRBV6-5
size: -
D: TRBD2
J: TRBJ2-7
CDR3: CASSSKREGRGEQYF
DNA: TGTGCCAGCAGTTCCAAGCGGGAGGGGAGGGGCGAGCAGTACTTC

V: TRBV30
size: -
D: -
J: TRBJ1-6
CDR3: CAWSVRATYNSPLHF
DNA: TGTGCCTGGAGTGTCAGGGCCACCTATAATTCACCCCTCCACTTT

V: TRBV18
size: -
D: -
J: TRBJ1-5
CDR3: CASSQGPLDYQPQHF
DNA: TGTGCCAGCTCACAGGGGCCGCTCGACTATCAGCCCCAGCATTTT

V: TRBV7-2
size: -
D: -
J: TRBJ2-2
CDR3: CASGRQVAGETGELFF
DNA: TGTGCCAGCGGCAGACAGGTCGCGGGAGAAACCGGGGAGCTGTTTTTT

V: TRBV6-2/TRBV6-3
size: -
D: -
J: TRBJ1-1
CDR3: CASSPVIPNTEAFF
DNA: TGTGCCAGCAGTCCAGTTATACCGAACACTGAAGCTTTCTTT

V: TRBV9
size: -
D: -
J: TRBJ1-4
CDR3: CASSVDVGEKLFF
DNA: TGTGCCAGCAGCGTAGATGTCGGTGAAAAACTGTTTTTT

V: TRBV5-4
size: -
D: -
J: TRBJ1-1
CDR3: CASSLARGEAFF
DNA: TGTGCCAGCAGCTTGGCCAGGGGCGAAGCTTTCTTT

V: TRBV7-2
size: -
D: -
J: TRBJ1-2
CDR3: CASSPERGYYGYTF
DNA: TGTGCCAGCAGCCCTGAACGGGGGTACTATGGCTACACCTTC

V: TRBV7-2
size: -
D: TRBD1
J: TRBJ1-2
CDR3: CASSLERTGNYGYTF
DNA: TGTGCCAGCAGCTTAGAGAGGACAGGAAACTATGGCTACACCTTC

V: TRBV7-9
size: -
D: -
J: TRBJ2-7
CDR3: CASSLGLAVGSEYEQYF
DNA: TGTGCCAGCAGCTTAGGGTTGGCGGTCGGGAGCGAATACGAGCAGTACTTC

V: TRBV27
size: -
D: -
J: TRBJ2-1
CDR3: CASRPPGVYNEQFF
DNA: TGTGCCAGCAGACCCCCGGGGGTCTACAATGAGCAGTTCTTC

V: TRBV3-1/TRBV3-2
size: -
D: TRBD1
J: TRBJ2-1
CDR3: CASSLLAGQGKVGQFF
DNA: TGTGCCAGCAGCCTCCTTGCGGGACAGGGGAAGGTGGGGCAGTTCTTC

V: TRBV7-3
size: -
D: TRBD2
J: TRBJ2-1
CDR3: CASSRHSGLGNNEQFF
DNA: TGTGCCAGCAGCCGCCATTCGGGACTAGGGAACAATGAGCAGTTCTTC

V: TRBV5-1
size: -
D: TRBD1
J: TRBJ1-1
CDR3: CASNYGTGGREAFF
DNA: TGCGCCAGCAACTACGGGACAGGGGGCCGGGAGGCTTTCTTT

V: TRBV19
size: few
D: -
J: TRBJ1-1
CDR3: CASRDTNTEAFF
DNA: TGTGCCAGTAGGGACACCAACACTGAAGCTTTCTTT

V: TRBV19
size: -
D: TRBD1
J: TRBJ1-5
CDR3: CASSPGTGGFNQPQHF
DNA: TGTGCCAGTAGTCCAGGGACAGGGGGCTTCAATCAGCCCCAGCATTTT

V: TRBV3-1/TRBV3-2
size: -
D: -
J: TRBJ1-1
CDR3: CASGSTAMNTEAFF
DNA: TGTGCCAGCGGCTCGACAGCCATGAACACTGAAGCTTTCTTT

V: TRBV19
size: -
D: -
J: TRBJ2-4
CDR3: CASSIVPRTGDKNIQYF
DNA: TGTGCCAGTAGTATAGTCCCCAGGACTGGGGACAAAAACATTCAGTACTTC

V: TRBV6-2/TRBV6-3
size: -
D: TRBD1
J: TRBJ2-1
CDR3: CASSSQGASYNEQFF
DNA: TGTGCCAGCAGTTCCCAGGGGGCTTCATACAATGAGCAGTTCTTC

V: TRBV7-8
size: -
D: TRBD1
J: TRBJ1-5
CDR3: CASSRTGGGQPQHF
DNA: TGTGCCAGCAGCCGGACAGGGGGTGGGCAGCCCCAGCATTTT

V: TRBV19
size: -
D: TRBD2
J: TRBJ2-1
CDR3: CASSPKNTGLANNEQFF
DNA: TGTGCCAGTAGCCCGAAAAACACGGGACTAGCGAACAATGAGCAGTTCTTC

V: TRBV9
size: -
D: -
J: TRBJ1-4
CDR3: CASSVGRGGEKLFF
DNA: TGTGCCAGCAGCGTAGGCAGGGGCGGTGAAAAACTGTTTTTT

V: TRBV15
size: -
D: TRBD1
J: TRBJ1-5
CDR3: CATSRTRTGTEKSNQPQHF
DNA: TGTGCCACCAGCAGAACGCGAACCGGGACAGAAAAAAGCAATCAGCCCCAGCATTTT

V: TRBV28
size: -
D: TRBD2
J: TRBJ2-3
CDR3: CASSSPGLAAQYLSTDTQYF
DNA: TGTGCCAGCAGTTCCCCGGGACTAGCGGCCCAGTATCTTAGCACAGATACGCAGTATTTT

V: TRBV5-4
size: many
D: TRBD1
J: TRBJ1-1
CDR3: CASSPGQGQLNTEAFF
DNA: TGTGCCAGCAGCCCTGGGCAGGGACAGTTGAACACTGAAGCTTTCTTT

V: TRBV19
size: -
D: -
J: TRBJ2-1
CDR3: CASSTRDNEQFF
DNA: TGTGCCAGTAGTACCCGGGACAATGAGCAGTTCTTC

V: TRBV2
size: -
D: -
J: TRBJ2-2
CDR3: CASIGRDLNTGELFF
DNA: TGTGCCAGCATAGGCAGGGATCTTAACACCGGGGAGCTGTTTTTT

V: TRBV5-1
size: -
D: -
J: TRBJ2-3
CDR3: CASSSRTRTDTQYF
DNA: TGCGCCAGCAGCTCCCGCACACGCACAGATACGCAGTATTTT

V: TRBV29-1
size: -
D: -
J: TRBJ1-2
CDR3: CSVERTARYGYTF
DNA: TGCAGCGTTGAAAGGACAGCCCGCTATGGCTACACCTTC

V: TRBV9
size: -
D: TRBD2
J: TRBJ2-3
CDR3: CASSRTSGGRSTDTQYF
DNA: TGTGCCAGCAGTCGGACTAGCGGGGGACGAAGCACAGATACGCAGTATTTT

V: TRBV5-5
size: -
D: TRBD2
J: TRBJ2-3
CDR3: CASSIRTRFTTDTQYF
DNA: TGTGCCAGCAGCATCCGGACTAGATTCACCACAGATACGCAGTATTTT

V: TRBV24-1
size: -
D: -
J: TRBJ2-5
CDR3: CATSAGGDQETQYF
DNA: TGTGCCACCAGTGCCGGGGGTGACCAAGAGACCCAGTACTTC

V: TRBV11-2
size: -
D: TRBD2
J: TRBJ2-1
CDR3: CASSSLSGRAREQFF
DNA: TGTGCCAGCAGTTCCCTTAGCGGGAGGGCCCGTGAGCAGTTCTTC

V: TRBV6-6
size: -
D: TRBD2
J: TRBJ2-5
CDR3: CASTSGSGLETQYF
DNA: TGTGCCAGCACGAGCGGGAGTGGGTTGGAGACCCAGTACTTC

V: TRBV19
size: -
D: -
J: TRBJ1-3
CDR3: CASSTTGSSGNTIYF
DNA: TGTGCCAGTAGTACCACCGGGAGCTCTGGAAACACCATATATTTT

V: TRBV6-1
size: -
D: -
J: TRBJ1-2
CDR3: CASSEWAGTNYGYTF
DNA: TGTGCCAGCAGTGAATGGGCAGGAACTAACTATGGCTACACCTTC

V: TRBV27
size: -
D: -
J: TRBJ1-1
CDR3: CASRTGESEAFF
DNA: TGTGCCAGCAGGACAGGAGAAAGTGAAGCTTTCTTT

V: TRBV7-9
size: -
D: -
J: TRBJ2-7
CDR3: CASTSGTAYEQYF
DNA: TGTGCCAGCACCTCGGGAACCGCCTACGAGCAGTACTTC

V: TRBV6-5
size: -
D: -
J: TRBJ1-1
CDR3: CASEGWQGRTEAFF
DNA: TGTGCCTCCGAAGGATGGCAGGGAAGGACTGAAGCTTTCTTT

V: TRBV7-9
size: -
D: -
J: TRBJ2-5
CDR3: CASSFYRDTARQETQYF
DNA: TGTGCCAGCAGCTTTTACCGGGACACAGCTCGCCAAGAGACCCAGTACTTC

V: TRBV19
size: -
D: TRBD1
J: TRBJ2-1
CDR3: CASSTIQGAWDEQFF
DNA: TGTGCCAGTAGTACAATACAGGGGGCTTGGGATGAGCAGTTCTTC